This TCR beta chain was recorded in a study of molecular identifiers for immune sequencing clone quantification (dated by TCRdb to 2017 to 2018). In terms of the full investigation: For a replicate experiment, RNA from approximately 20,000 or 100,000 naive CD8 T cells was divided into five aliquots, and four of the five aliquots were sequenced. This methods study used CD8 T cells to benchmark TCR RNA copy counting and molecular-identifier clustering-based TCR repertoire sequencing (MIDCIRS). Broad study findings and their caveats: Even against a background of roughly 1 million naive CD8 T cells, spiked-in Jurkat TCR RNA amounting to a single cell's worth was reported to be detectable. Without barcode sub-clustering, chimeric consensus sequences inflated TCR diversity; chimeras reached as high as 47%. In CMV-specific effector cells, over 99% of molecules were held by clones above 20 RNA copies, whereas under 1% of molecules were held by such clones in naive cells. Modeling gave 3 to 3.5 recovered TCR RNA copies per cell versus around 10 by digital PCR, implying around 33% capture efficiency. Highly expanded clone sizes could be underestimated if identical TCR molecules share a barcode. The naive libraries included spiked-in Jurkat TCR RNA (about 11 copies' worth), and this RNA is not part of the donor repertoire.

Reading the germline V gene (reference sequence) gives CDR1 MNHEY and CDR2 SMNVEV. Taken from cysteine to phenylalanine, the CDR3 has 14 residues. Of all the DNA, just the CDR3 is kept, 42 bases in frame from base 1. The junction carries 7 bases between V and J, which are trimmed by 3 bases and 1 base respectively. Library preparation was by PCR. This sample was sequenced with a NextSeq 500. Bulk TCR libraries were prepared as previously described, using TCR primers listed in Table S5. The Qiagen AllPrep DNA/RNA kit was used to purify total RNA. Before analysis, reads from multiple sequencing runs of one library were combined. Turning to the authors' computational methods: Reads were retained only if their TCR constant sequence matched exactly, and those retained reads were trimmed to 150 nt and grouped according to their 12-nt molecular barcodes. Reads in each barcode group were sub-clustered using a 15% Levenshtein threshold, and a quality-weighted consensus sequence was built for each RNA molecule. Non-functional sequences were excluded, and lower-count sequences lying one edit away from another sequence were also excluded. On the basis of fitting two negative binomial distributions, barcode sub-clusters with fewer than 20% of the maximum read count were discarded. TCRdb reanalyzed the raw reads on its own, using fastp at Q25 for trimming and MiXCR for clone calling, and kept in-frame beta chains. Each record represents a unique CDR3 protein, reported with the most common genes and DNA among its rows. For this entry, the V and J calls and clone size follow TCRdb and not the study's own pipeline. The sample profile shows around 320,000 distinct CDR3 sequences; under 25% of them were found once. Clones ranked in the top ten supply 0.74% of the sample.

This clonotype was counted between two and nine times. Its specific antigen is unknown. No base-level quality is on record; no much larger clone is a single base apart. Libraries of naive CD8 T cells were built from anywhere between about 20,000 and 1,000,000 sorted cells, with 10%, 30% or 50% of the purified RNA used. Naive CD8 T cells were FACS-sorted as CD8+CD4-CCR7+CD45RA+ on a BD FACSAria II into RLT Plus buffer. Roughly ten TCR copies' worth of Jurkat RNA were spiked into roughly 17,000-1,100,000 naive CD8 T cell samples to test detection sensitivity. Enrichment of CD8 T cells was performed with RosetteSep CD8+ T Cell Enrichment Cocktail and Ficoll-Paque, after which ACK red cell lysis was carried out.

The TCR was taken from a human donor in good health. Some libraries in this study had Jurkat cell RNA spiked in. The rearranged chain carries TRBV27 and TRBJ1-5; D gene: possibly TRBD1, on 6 matching bases. Sequenced material: naive CD8+ T cells from blood, with Jurkat cell RNA spiked in. The label giving this sample's cell subset or site can be read as: FACS-sorted CD8+CD4-CCR7+CD45RA+ naive T cells. The CDR3 region: CASSFQGSNQPQHF. The DNA sequence follows: TGTGCCAGCAGTTTCCAGGGGAGCAATCAGCCCCAGCATTTT.